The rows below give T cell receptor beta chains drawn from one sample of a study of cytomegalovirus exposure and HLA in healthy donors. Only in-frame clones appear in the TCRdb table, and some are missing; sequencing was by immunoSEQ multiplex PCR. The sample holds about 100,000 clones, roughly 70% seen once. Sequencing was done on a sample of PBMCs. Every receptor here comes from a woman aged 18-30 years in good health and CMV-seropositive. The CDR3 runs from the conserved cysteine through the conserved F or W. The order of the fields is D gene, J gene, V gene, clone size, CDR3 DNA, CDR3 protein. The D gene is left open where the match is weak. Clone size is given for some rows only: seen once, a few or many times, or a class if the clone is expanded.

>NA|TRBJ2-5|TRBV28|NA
TGTGCCAGCAGATCAGAAGGGGCTGCGACCCAGTACTTC
CASRSEGAATQYF
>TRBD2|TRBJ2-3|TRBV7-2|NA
TGTGCCAGCAGCTTAGTTCGGGGCGGGGGGGCCGGCACAGATACGCAGTATTTT
CASSLVRGGGAGTDTQYF
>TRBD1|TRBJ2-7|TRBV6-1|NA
TGTGCCAGCAACCCGGGACAGGGGAATTACGAGCAGTACTTC
CASNPGQGNYEQYF
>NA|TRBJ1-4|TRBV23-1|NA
TGCGCCAGCAGTCAATCGAAAGCGGCAACTAATGAAAAACTGTTTTTT
CASSQSKAATNEKLFF
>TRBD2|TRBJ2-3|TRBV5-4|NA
TGTGCCAGCAGCTCCCAAAGCGGGACCACAGATACGCAGTATTTT
CASSSQSGTTDTQYF
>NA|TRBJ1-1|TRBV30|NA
TGTGCCTGGCAAGGACAGTTAAACACTGAAGCTTTCTTT
CAWQGQLNTEAFF
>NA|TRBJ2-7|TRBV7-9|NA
TGTGCCAGCAGCTTAGTGGGGACAAGCAGCGGGGTTACCTACGAGCAGTACTTC
CASSLVGTSSGVTYEQYF
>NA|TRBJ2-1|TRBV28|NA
TGTGCCAGCGCCCCCAGCGGAACCTACAATGAGCAGTTCTTC
CASAPSGTYNEQFF
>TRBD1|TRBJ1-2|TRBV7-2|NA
TGTGCCAGCAGCCCCCGGGGGGGACAGGGTTGGACTGATGGCTACACCTTC
CASSPRGGQGWTDGYTF
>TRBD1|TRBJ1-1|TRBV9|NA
TGTGCCAGCAGCGCCCCGTTAGGGGACAGGACTGAAGCTTTCTTT
CASSAPLGDRTEAFF
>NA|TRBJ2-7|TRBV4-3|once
TGCGCCAGCAGCCGCAAATCAGGGGGGTCCTCCTACGAGCAGTACTTC
CASSRKSGGSSYEQYF
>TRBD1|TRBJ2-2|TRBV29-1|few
TGCAGCGCCCGGACCGGGACAGCTGACACCGGGGAGCTGTTTTTT
CSARTGTADTGELFF
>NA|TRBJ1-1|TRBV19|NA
TGTGCCAGTAGTATAGGCCCTTTTGTCAGGGGCTCTGAAGCTTTCTTT
CASSIGPFVRGSEAFF
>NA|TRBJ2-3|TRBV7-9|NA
TGTGCCAGCAGCCGGGACAAGATAGTCACAGATACGCAGTATTTT
CASSRDKIVTDTQYF
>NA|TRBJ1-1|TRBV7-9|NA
TGTGCCAGCAGCTTAGTTCGACAGCCCACTGAAGCTTTCTTT
CASSLVRQPTEAFF
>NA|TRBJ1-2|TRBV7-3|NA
TGTGCCAGCAGCCCGGGCCTTGGGCAGGGTGGCTACACCTTC
CASSPGLGQGGYTF
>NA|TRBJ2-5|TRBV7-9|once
TGTGCCAGCAGCTTAGGAGGTGGTGAGCAGTACTTC
CASSLGGGEQYF
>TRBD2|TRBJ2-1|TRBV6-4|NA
TGTGCCAGCAGTGACTCTAGCGGGAGAGACGTGCATGAGCAGTTCTTC
CASSDSSGRDVHEQFF
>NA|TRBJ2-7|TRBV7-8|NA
TGTGCCAGCAGCTTAATGCCGGGAAGGACCTACGAGCAGTACTTC
CASSLMPGRTYEQYF
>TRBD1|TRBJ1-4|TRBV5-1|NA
TGCGCCAGCAGCGGACAGGTTAATAATGAAAAACTGTTTTTT
CASSGQVNNEKLFF
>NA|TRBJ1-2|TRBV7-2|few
TGTGCCAGCAGCCACCCCACCGGGAACTATGGCTACACCTTC
CASSHPTGNYGYTF
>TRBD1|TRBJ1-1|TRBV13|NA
TGTGCCAGCAGCTTAGGGCAGGGGGCGGGGACTGAAGCTTTCTTT
CASSLGQGAGTEAFF
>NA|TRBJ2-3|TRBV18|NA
TGTGCCAGCTCACCACGCGCAGGGAGCACAGATACGCAGTATTTT
CASSPRAGSTDTQYF
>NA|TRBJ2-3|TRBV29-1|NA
TGCAGCGTTGAAGGGCAGGGGCTGACAGATACGCAGTATTTT
CSVEGQGLTDTQYF
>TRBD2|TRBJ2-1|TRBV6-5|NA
TGTGCCAGCAGCAGGACTAGCGGAAACAATGAGCAGTTCTTC
CASSRTSGNNEQFF